One sample yielded the 15 T cell receptor beta chains listed below, sequenced in a study of T cells in Graves' hyperthyroidism and ophthalmopathy. RNA transcripts yielded amplified TCR beta CDR3 regions. The study used the HTBI primer set for a first-round RT-PCR of the TCR CDR3. Each CDR3 protein gets one entry after TCRdb re-called the multiplex PCR reads with MiXCR. The profile shows 800,000 or so distinct CDR3 sequences, 35% to 45% of them singletons. Sequencing used blood. Source of these receptors: a young man with Graves' hyperthyroidism.

The V gene is TRBV25-1, the J gene TRBJ2-7, with D possibly TRBD1 on 5 matching bases. Trimming pared 6 bases from V and 2 bases from J, leaving 14 bases between. The germline V gene has CDR1 MGHDK and CDR2 SYGVNS. This CDR3 contains 14 residues. This chain's CDR3 is CASRSERGTYEQYF. CDR3 in DNA: TGTGCCAGCAGATCCGAAAGGGGAACCTACGAGCAGTACTTC.

This clonotype has at least ten counts. This sequence joins TRBV20-1 and TRBJ2-5, with 8 bases identical to TRBD2. V trimming: 2 bases; J trimming: 4 bases; junction bases outside the gene matches: 9. The CDR3 consists of 15 residues. Germline V CDR1 and CDR2: DFQATT, SNEGSKA (reference sequence). DNA of the CDR3: TGCAGTGCTAGATTTGTTAGCGGGGCTGGAGAGACCCAGTACTTC. It encodes CSARFVSGAGETQYF.

On this clonotype itself: This may come from a read error, since a much larger clone is one base off. The chain has TRBV9 and TRBJ2-5, with D perhaps given as TRBD1 or TRBD2 (5 bases each). Trimming took off 0 bases at V and 5 bases at J, with 8 bases between the two ends. CDR3 length equals 13 residues. Looked up from germline, CDR1 is SGDLS and CDR2 is YYNGEE. The CDR3 protein is CASSVAEGETQYF. DNA for the CDR3: TGTGCCAGCAGCGTAGCTGAGGGGGAGACCCAGTACTTC.

This clonotype was recorded at least ten times. The chain joins TRBV5-1 to TRBJ1-5, with unresolved D. The germline V gene has CDR1 SGHRS and CDR2 YFSETQ. This CDR3 has 15 residues. V was cut by 0 bases and J by 5 bases, with 12 bases left in between. The CDR3: CASSLAPRSDQPQHF. The DNA for the CDR3 is TGCGCCAGCAGCTTGGCTCCCAGGTCGGATCAGCCCCAGCATTTT.

The chain couples TRBV10-3 to TRBJ1-5; the D gene is possibly TRBD1 (5 bases). This CDR3 comprises 15 residues. Germline V gene lookup returns CDR1 ENHRY and CDR2 SYGVKD. Trimming removed 10 bases at V and 0 bases at J, with 16 bases between. CDR3: CASTPGGFSNQPQHF. The DNA of the CDR3 is TGTGCCAGCACCCCCGGGGGTTTTAGCAATCAGCCCCAGCATTTT.

The rearrangement joins TRBV15 to TRBJ2-7; 9 bases align to TRBD1. The ends lost 2 bases at V and 3 bases at J; junction bases unmatched: 11. The length of the CDR3 is 17 residues. Germline CDR1 LNHNV, CDR2 YYDKDF (reference sequence). Here the CDR3 DNA reads TGTGCCACCAGCAGAATGTACCTGGACAGGGGAGTCTACGAGCAGTACTTC. The encoded protein is CATSRMYLDRGVYEQYF.

This clonotype has ten or more counts. The V and J genes are TRBV19 and TRBJ2-7; no reliable D call. Trimming removed 6 bases at V and 1 base at J, with 10 bases between. Looked up from germline, CDR1 is LNHDA and CDR2 is SQIVND (reference sequence). This CDR3 has 13 amino acids. DNA of the CDR3: TGTGCCAGTAGCACCGCCTATTCCTACGAGCAGTACTTC. Encoded protein: CASSTAYSYEQYF. The full variable domain, with the rest looked up from reference TRBV19 and TRBJ2-7, is DGGITQSPKYLFRKEGQNVTLSCEQNLNHDAMYWYRQDPGQGLRLIYYSQIVNDFQKGDIAEGYSVSREKKESFPLTVTSAQKNPTAFYLCASSTAYSYEQYFGPGTRLTVT.

This sequence joins TRBV15 and TRBJ1-2; D is unresolved. The V gene lost 3 bases and the J gene lost 3 bases, with 11 bases spanning the gap. The germline V gene has CDR1 LNHNV and CDR2 YYDKDF (reference sequence). This CDR3 has 14 amino acids. CDR3 sequence reads: CATSRQDGDYGYTF. As DNA, the CDR3 is TGTGCCACCAGCAGGCAAGATGGGGACTATGGCTACACCTTC.

This clonotype was found many times. The CDR3 coding sequence is TGCAGTGCAGCCGGGACGGATAATTCACCCCTCCACTTT. It codes for CSAAGTDNSPLHF. The chain is built from TRBV20-1 and TRBJ1-6; possible D gene TRBD1, 5 bases. The V gene lost 6 bases and the J gene lost 5 bases, with 11 bases spanning the gap. There are 13 residues in the CDR3. The V gene's germline CDR1 is DFQATT and CDR2 SNEGSKA (reference sequence).

This clonotype was observed a few times. CDR3 DNA sequence: TGCGCCAGCAGCCCCAAAGGGTGGGGGGCCGAGGAAAAACTGTTTTTT. Protein product: CASSPKGWGAEEKLFF. The rearrangement links TRBV5-1 to TRBJ1-4; maybe TRBD1 (6 bases). The germline CDR1 and CDR2 sequences are SGHRS and YFSETQ. The CDR3 length is 16 residues. The V end was cut by 4 bases, the J end by 8 bases, with 21 bases between. The entire variable domain, with the rest obtained from reference TRBV5-1 and TRBJ1-4, is as follows: KAGVTQTPRYLIKTRGQQVTLSCSPISGHRSVSWYQQTPGQGLQFLFEYFSETQRNKGNFPGRFSGRQFSNSRSEMNVSTLELGDSALYLCASSPKGWGAEEKLFFGSGTQLSVL.

With regard to this clonotype: The junction departs from germline at one end; a sequencing error may be responsible. The chain recombines TRBV15 with TRBJ1-2; D not resolved. CDR3 length equals 15 residues. Germline CDR1 reads LNHNV; CDR2 reads YYDKDF (reference sequence). CDR3 in DNA: TGTGCCACCAGCAGAGCCCCTGTCACGGGGAATGGCTACGCCTTC. Protein sequence: CATSRAPVTGNGYAF.

This clonotype was counted many times. This chain uses TRBV12-3 or TRBV12-4 with TRBJ1-5, with unresolved D. Trimming took off 6 bases at V and 6 bases at J, with 21 bases between the two ends. This CDR3 contains 16 residues. This CDR3 reads CASRTLSSPSGQPQHF. The CDR3 DNA reads as TGTGCCAGCAGAACCCTGTCCAGTCCCTCCGGTCAGCCCCAGCATTTT.

This sequence joins TRBV20-1 and TRBJ2-5; 8 bases line up with TRBD1. The CDR3 is made up of 13 amino acids. Germline CDR1 reads DFQATT; CDR2 reads SNEGSKA (reference sequence). V was clipped by 0 bases and J by 7 bases; unmatched bases: 4. The CDR3 nucleotides read TGCAGTGCTAGAGATTGGGGGACAGGGACCCAGTACTTC. Protein: CSARDWGTGTQYF.

This clonotype was found many times. The rearrangement joins TRBV2 to TRBJ1-1; D possibly corresponds to TRBD1 (5 bases). V shed 10 bases and J shed 8 bases, with 23 bases lying between them. This CDR3 is 14 amino acids long. Germline assignment: CDR1 SNHLY and CDR2 FYNNEI. The CDR3 loop is CAISMRGARPEAFF. The CDR3 nucleotides are TGTGCCATAAGCATGCGGGGCGCTCGTCCCGAAGCTTTCTTT.

At least ten counts were recorded for this clonotype. The chain combines TRBV7-7 with TRBJ1-6; the D is unclear. The CDR3 loop spans 13 amino acids. Germline CDR1 and CDR2: SSHAT and FNYEAQ (reference sequence). The CDR3 here is CASAPWGISPLHF. CDR3 DNA: TGTGCTAGCGCTCCGTGGGGAATCTCACCCCTCCACTTT. The variable domain in full, completed from reference TRBV7-7 and TRBJ1-6, reads GAGVSQSPRYKVTKRGQDVTLRCDPISSHATLYWYQQALGQGPEFLTYFNYEAQPDKSGLPSDRFSAERPEGSISTLTIQRTEQRDSAMYRCASAPWGISPLHFGNGTRLTVT.